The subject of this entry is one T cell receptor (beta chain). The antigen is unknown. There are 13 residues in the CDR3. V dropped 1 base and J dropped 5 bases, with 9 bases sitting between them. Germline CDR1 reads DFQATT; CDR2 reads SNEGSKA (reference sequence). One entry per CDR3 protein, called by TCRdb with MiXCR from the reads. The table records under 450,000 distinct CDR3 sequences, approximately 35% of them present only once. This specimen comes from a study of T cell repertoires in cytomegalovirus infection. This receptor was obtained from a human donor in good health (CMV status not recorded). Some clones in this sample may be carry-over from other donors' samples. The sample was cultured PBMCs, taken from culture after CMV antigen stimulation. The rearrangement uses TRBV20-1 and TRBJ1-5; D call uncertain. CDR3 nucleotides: TGCAGTGCTAGAGTCCCCCTGGATCAGCCCCAGCATTTT. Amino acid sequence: CSARVPLDQPQHF.